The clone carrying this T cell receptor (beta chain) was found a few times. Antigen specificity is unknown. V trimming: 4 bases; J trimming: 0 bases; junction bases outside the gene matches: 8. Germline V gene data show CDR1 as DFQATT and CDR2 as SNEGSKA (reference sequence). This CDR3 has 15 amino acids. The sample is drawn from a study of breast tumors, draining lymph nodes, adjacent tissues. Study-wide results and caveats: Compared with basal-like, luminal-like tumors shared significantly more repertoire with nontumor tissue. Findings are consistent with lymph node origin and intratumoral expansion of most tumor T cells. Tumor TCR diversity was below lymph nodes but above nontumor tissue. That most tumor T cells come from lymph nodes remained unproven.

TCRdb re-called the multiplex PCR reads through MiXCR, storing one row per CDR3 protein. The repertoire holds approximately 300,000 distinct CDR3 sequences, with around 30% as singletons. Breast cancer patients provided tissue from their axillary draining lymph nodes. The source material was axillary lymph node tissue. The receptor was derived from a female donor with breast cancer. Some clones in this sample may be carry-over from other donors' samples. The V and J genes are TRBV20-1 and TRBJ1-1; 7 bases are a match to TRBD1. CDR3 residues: CSATRQGPMNTEAFF. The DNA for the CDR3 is TGCAGTGCTACAAGACAGGGACCTATGAACACTGAAGCTTTCTTT.